This T cell receptor beta chain was sequenced during a study of radiotherapy plus CTLA-4 blockade in lung cancer. Study as a whole: Roughly a sixth of enrolled patients responded objectively, and about 30% had disease control.

The V gene end was trimmed by 0 bases and the J gene end by 2 bases; junction bases not matched to a gene: 9. The CDR3 extends over 20 amino acids. CDR1 and CDR2 (germline): SGHRS, YFSETQ. Alongside CTLA-4 blockade with ipilimumab, patients with chemo-refractory metastatic non-small-cell lung cancer received focal radiation. Study-wide results and caveats: Increased serum interferon-beta after radiation also reportedly predicted response strongly. Tumor-origin TCR clones grew in blood after radiotherapy plus ipilimumab.

This clone was picked up one time. No antigen is known for it. TCRdb keeps only in-frame clones here, not all; method: immunoSEQ multiplex PCR. The profile shows 25,000 to 30,000 clones, about 76% of them singletons. The sequencing here drew on peripheral blood, taken from a patient treated with radiotherapy plus ipilimumab. This receptor was taken from a human donor with non-small cell lung cancer that progressed on radiotherapy plus ipilimumab. This chain joins TRBV5-1 and TRBJ2-6; TRBD2 matches at 12 bases. The CDR3 DNA reads as TGCGCCAGCAGCTTGGAACCCCTAGCGGGAGGGCCCCCTGGGGCCAACGTCCTGACTTTC. Its translation: CASSLEPLAGGPPGANVLTF.